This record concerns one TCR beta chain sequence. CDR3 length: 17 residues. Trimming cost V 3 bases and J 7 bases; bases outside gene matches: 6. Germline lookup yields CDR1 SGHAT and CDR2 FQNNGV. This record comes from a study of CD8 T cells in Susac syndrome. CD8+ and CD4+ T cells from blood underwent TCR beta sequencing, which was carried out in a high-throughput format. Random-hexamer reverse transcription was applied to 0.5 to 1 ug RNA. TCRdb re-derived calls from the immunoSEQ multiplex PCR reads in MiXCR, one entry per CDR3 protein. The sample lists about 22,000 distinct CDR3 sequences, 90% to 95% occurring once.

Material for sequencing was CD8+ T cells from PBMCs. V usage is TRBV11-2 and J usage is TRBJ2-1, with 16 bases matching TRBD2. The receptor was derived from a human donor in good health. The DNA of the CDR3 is TGTGCCAGCAGCTTCCCGGGACTAGCGGGGGGGCCAAATGAGCAGTTCTTC. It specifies CASSFPGLAGGPNEQFF.